This entry lists 13 T cell receptor beta chains sequenced from one sample in a study of breast tumors, draining lymph nodes, adjacent tissues. Samples came from axillary lymph nodes draining the breast cancer. MiXCR, applied by TCRdb to the multiplex PCR reads, yields one record per CDR3 protein. The sample yields over 250,000 distinct CDR3 sequences, roughly 30% seen once. Sequenced: axillary lymph node tissue. Every receptor here comes from a female donor with breast cancer. Some clones in this sample may be carry-over from other donors' samples.

The V gene is TRBV9, the J gene TRBJ2-3; D possibly uses TRBD1 or TRBD2 (5 bases each). This CDR3 spans 16 amino acids. Trimming shortened V by 2 bases and J by 2 bases, and 15 bases separated the two germline ends. Germline CDR1 SGDLS, CDR2 YYNGEE. The DNA for the CDR3 is TGTGCCAGCAGCGTTGGAAGTGGGGGAGCCACAGATACGCAGTATTTT. This codes for CASSVGSGGATDTQYF.

The CDR3 loop reads CASSVATRGANTEAFF. In DNA form, the CDR3 reads TGTGCCAGCAGCGTAGCTACAAGGGGCGCAAACACTGAAGCTTTCTTT. The genes are TRBV9 and TRBJ1-1; tentative D call: TRBD1 (5 bases). The length of the CDR3 is 16 residues. Germline V lookup: CDR1 SGDLS, CDR2 YYNGEE. The V end was cut by 0 bases, the J end by 2 bases, with 14 bases between.

This rearrangement joins TRBV12-3 or TRBV12-4 to TRBJ2-3; 9 bases are a match to TRBD2. The CDR3 runs to 15 residues. V shed 5 bases and J 4 bases; nucleotides not matched to a gene: 7. The CDR3, as DNA: TGTGCCAGCAGTCTCGGCGGGAGGGTGGCAGATACGCAGTATTTT. It specifies CASSLGGRVADTQYF.

The table lists this clonotype with many counts. The chain carries TRBV24-1 and TRBJ2-5, with 10 bases lining up with TRBD2. V was pared by 3 bases and J by 4 bases, with 4 bases of the junction left unmatched. This CDR3 has 15 amino acids. Germline CDR1 and CDR2: KGHDR and SFDVKD. CDR3 sequence reads: CATSDPPSGRETQYF. The CDR3 DNA reads as TGTGCCACCAGTGATCCCCCTAGCGGGAGAGAGACCCAGTACTTC.

Concerning this clonotype itself: The junction and the germline gene differ at one end; a read error may be behind it. The V and J genes are TRBV28 and TRBJ1-4, with D possibly being TRBD1 (5 bases). The CDR3 has 15 residues. CDR1 MDHEN and CDR2 SYDVKM come from the germline V gene. The CDR3 DNA reads TGTGGCAGCAGTTTTATGGGGACTACTAATGAAAAACTGTTTTTT. Protein: CGSSFMGTTNEKLFF.

The table lists this clonotype with a few counts. This chain connects TRBV15 to TRBJ1-1; D gene unclear. Germline V gives CDR1 LNHNV, CDR2 YYDKDF (reference sequence). V was cut by 0 bases and J by 1 base, with 3 bases left in between. This CDR3 is built from 13 residues. In DNA, the CDR3 is TGTGCCACCAGCAGAGATCCGAACACTGAAGCTTTCTTT. Translated, it gives CATSRDPNTEAFF.

The gene calls are TRBV6-6 and TRBJ2-3, with 13 bases that match TRBD2. Germline lookup yields CDR1 MNHNY and CDR2 SVGAGI (reference sequence). This CDR3 spans 16 amino acids. The ends lost 4 bases at V and 4 bases at J; junction bases unmatched: 5. CDR3 sequence reads: CASSSPTSGRSDTQYF. The CDR3 region has the DNA TGTGCCAGCAGTTCCCCGACTAGCGGGAGGTCAGATACGCAGTATTTT.

This clonotype was seen repeatedly, ten times or more. The chain is built from TRBV24-1 and TRBJ1-2; D gene unclear. The CDR3 consists of 12 residues. V was pared by 4 bases and J by 7 bases, with 9 bases between. Germline CDR1 is KGHDR and CDR2 is SFDVKD. The CDR3 loop reads CATSDGVSGYTF. The CDR3 bases are TGTGCCACCAGTGACGGCGTTTCTGGCTACACCTTC.

This clonotype has at least ten counts. The chain carries TRBV7-2 and TRBJ1-5; 8 nucleotides line up with TRBD1. The CDR3 runs 15 residues. Trimming cost V 1 base and J 4 bases; bases outside gene matches: 3. The germline V gene encodes CDR1 SGHTA and CDR2 FQGNSA. The CDR3 DNA reads TGTGCCAGCAGCTTAGACGGACAGGGTAATCAGCCCCAGCATTTT. It is translated as CASSLDGQGNQPQHF.

Only one count was recorded for this clonotype. A much larger clonotype is one base distant, so this may be a read error. This chain connects TRBV14 to TRBJ2-7, with no clear D. The V gene's germline CDR1 is SGHDN and CDR2 FVKESK. The CDR3 has 14 residues. V was shortened by 4 bases and J by 2 bases, with 12 bases between the two germline ends. CDR3 sequence reads: CASSLLGLAYEQYF. The CDR3 DNA follows: TGTGCCAGCAGCCTACTGGGGTTGGCCTACGAGCAGTACTTC.

Regarding this clonotype: One base away lies a much larger clone, so this may be a sequencing read error. Here the CDR3 omits its conserved ending phenylalanine or tryptophan, so a read error is the likely source. The chain joins TRBV12-3 or TRBV12-4 to TRBJ1-4, with 7 positions matching TRBD1. The CDR3 has 18 amino acids. The V segment lost 0 bases and the J segment 5 bases; nucleotides outside the gene matches: 12. Here the CDR3 reads CASSLAGGLGGGNEKLFS. The CDR3 DNA follows: TGTGCCAGCAGTTTAGCGGGGGGTCTAGGGGGCGGGAATGAAAAACTGTTTTCT.

This clonotype was recorded at least ten times. This chain joins TRBV20-1 and TRBJ2-3, with 7 bases identical to TRBD2. This CDR3 comprises 16 residues. Trimming cost V 4 bases and J 7 bases; bases outside gene matches: 17. Per germline, CDR1 DFQATT and CDR2 SNEGSKA (reference sequence). The CDR3 is CSATPTLGGDSYTQYF. The CDR3 region has the DNA TGCAGTGCTACCCCGACCCTTGGGGGGGATTCTTATACGCAGTATTTT.

This clonotype was detected ten times or more. This sequence joins TRBV27 and TRBJ1-6; 9 bases are shared with TRBD1. The V gene's germline CDR1 is MNHEY and CDR2 SMNVEV (reference sequence). The CDR3 loop spans 15 amino acids. The V and J ends lost 1 base and 9 bases, in that order; junction bases with no gene match: 4. The CDR3 protein is CASSLWDRDSSPLHF. CDR3 in DNA: TGTGCCAGCAGTTTATGGGACAGGGATAGTTCACCCCTCCACTTT.